This TCR beta chain derives from a study of shared clonotypes between healthy human individuals. General observations from the study: Among donors, clonotype sharing was expected to be affected by sequencing depth. Naive CD4 clonotype sharing across a handful of donors was approximately 5%. Relative to clonotypes present in all four donors, those not shared had lower generation probabilities.

The CDR3 length is 14 residues. Per the germline V gene, CDR1 is MNHEY and CDR2 is SMNVEV (reference sequence). Unmatched junction bases numbered 4, after V lost 6 bases and J lost 1 base. The table came from immunoSEQ multiplex PCR; TCRdb's copy has only in-frame clones and leaves some out. The sample has about 2.4 million clones; over 85% are singletons. Turning to this clone: The antigen remains undetermined.

The sequencing input was naive CD4+ T cells sorted from blood. Indicated subset: CD45RA+ positively selected. This clonotype originated in a man aged 18 to 29 in good health. The V and J genes are TRBV27 and TRBJ2-7; 9 bases map to TRBD1. For the CDR3, the DNA is TGTGCCAGCAGGAGGACAGGGGCTTCCTACGAGCAGTACTTC. Amino acids: CASRRTGASYEQYF.